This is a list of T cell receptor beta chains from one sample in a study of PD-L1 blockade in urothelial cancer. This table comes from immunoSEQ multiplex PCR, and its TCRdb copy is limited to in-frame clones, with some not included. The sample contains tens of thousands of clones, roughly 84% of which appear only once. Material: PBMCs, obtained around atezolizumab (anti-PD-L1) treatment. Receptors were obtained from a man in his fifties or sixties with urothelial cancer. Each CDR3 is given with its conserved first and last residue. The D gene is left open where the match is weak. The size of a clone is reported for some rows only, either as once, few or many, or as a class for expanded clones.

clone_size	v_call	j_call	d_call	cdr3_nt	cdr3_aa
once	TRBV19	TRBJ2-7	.	TGTGCCAGTAGTAACAGGGCGTCGGACGAGCAGTACTTC	CASSNRASDEQYF
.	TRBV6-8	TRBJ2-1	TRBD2	TGTGCCAGCAGTTACTCGTATAGCGGGAGCTTCTTCTACAATGAGCAGTTCTTC	CASSYSYSGSFFYNEQFF
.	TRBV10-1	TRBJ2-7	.	TGCGCCAGCAGTGGGATCATCCGCGCCGGCGGAGCCTACGAGCAGTACTTC	CASSGIIRAGGAYEQYF
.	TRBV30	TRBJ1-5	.	TGTGCCTGGAGTGGACAGCCTAATCAGCCCCAGCATTTT	CAWSGQPNQPQHF
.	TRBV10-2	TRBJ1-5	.	TGCGCCAGCAGTGATGGGAGTAGCAATCAGCCCCAGCATTTT	CASSDGSSNQPQHF
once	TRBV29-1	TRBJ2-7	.	TGCAGCGTTACAGGGAAAAACTACGAGCAGTACTTC	CSVTGKNYEQYF
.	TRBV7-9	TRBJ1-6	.	TGTGCCAGCAGCTCGGGGTATCGGGATTCACCCCTCCACTTT	CASSSGYRDSPLHF
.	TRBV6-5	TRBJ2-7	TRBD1	TGTGCCAGCAGTCCTTTGGGACAGGGGGGGTACGAGCAGTACTTC	CASSPLGQGGYEQYF
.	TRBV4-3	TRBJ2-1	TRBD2	TGCGCCAGCAGCCAAGAGGCCGTGACAGATGAGACTAGCGGGAGCAATGAGCAGTTCTTC	CASSQEAVTDETSGSNEQFF
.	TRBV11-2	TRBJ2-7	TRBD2	TGTGCCAGCAGCCAACAATTAGCGGGAGTCCACGAGCAGTACTTC	CASSQQLAGVHEQYF
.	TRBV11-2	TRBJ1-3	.	TGTGCCAGCAGCTTAGAGGGGGCATATGGAAACACCATATATTTT	CASSLEGAYGNTIYF
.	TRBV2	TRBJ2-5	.	TGTGCCAGCAGTGACTCCCCAGGGGTAGAGACCCAGTACTTC	CASSDSPGVETQYF
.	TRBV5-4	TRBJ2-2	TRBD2	TGTGCCAGCAGCTTGGCCGGGGCGGGAGGGCCGAAAACCGGGGAGCTGTTTTTT	CASSLAGAGGPKTGELFF
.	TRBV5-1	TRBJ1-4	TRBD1	TGCGCCAGCAGCTTGGCGGGATGGACAGGAGGCGAAAAACTGTTTTTT	CASSLAGWTGGEKLFF
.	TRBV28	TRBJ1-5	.	TGTGCCACCCGAATAGGCCAGGCCATAGTGGGCAATCAGCCCCAGCATTTT	CATRIGQAIVGNQPQHF
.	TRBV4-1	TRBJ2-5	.	TGCGCCAGCAGCCAAGCGGGGGGCCTACCAGAGACCCAGTACTTC	CASSQAGGLPETQYF
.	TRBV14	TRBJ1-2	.	TGTGCCAGCAGCCAAGATTTGGCAGGGCGCTATGGCTACACCTTC	CASSQDLAGRYGYTF
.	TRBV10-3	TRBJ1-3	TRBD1	TGTGCCATCAGGGGACAGGGCACCGAATATTTT	CAIRGQGTEYF
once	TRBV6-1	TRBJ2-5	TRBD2	TGTGCCAGCAGTCCAGCGGGGGAGCAAGAGACCCAGTACTTC	CASSPAGEQETQYF
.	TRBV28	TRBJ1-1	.	TGTGCCAGCAGTTGGTACAGCGGGAACACTGAAGCTTTCTTT	CASSWYSGNTEAFF